Described below is a single TCR beta chain sequence and its context. This entry belongs to a study of blood T cell repertoires in COVID-19. Study-wide context: Specimens from acute and convalescent COVID-19 originated in the United States, Italy and Spain. T cells, B-cell-depleted T cells, or PBMCs provided the cDNA or gDNA that served as material.

The CDR3 has 15 residues. V shed 5 bases, J shed 0 bases, and the junction held 2 bases outside the gene matches. CDR1 and CDR2 from the germline V gene are MNHEY and SVGAGI. Original processing notes: How many nucleated cells were present was estimated from reference gene primer amplification. Sequenced by immunoSEQ multiplex PCR; TCRdb stores in-frame clones only, minus some. D and trimming come from the DNA, and the V and J calls and clone size come from that table. This sample yields about 83,000 clones, of which 75% to 90% are seen a single time; 3% belongs to the top ten. The sample consisted of peripheral blood. The chain joins TRBV6-5 to TRBJ1-1; 11 bases align to TRBD1. The source of this sequence is a woman in her forties or fifties with active or convalescent COVID-19. CDR3 DNA sequence: TGTGCCAGCAGTAGGACAGGGGGCGTGAACACTGAAGCTTTCTTT. Its translation: CASSRTGGVNTEAFF.